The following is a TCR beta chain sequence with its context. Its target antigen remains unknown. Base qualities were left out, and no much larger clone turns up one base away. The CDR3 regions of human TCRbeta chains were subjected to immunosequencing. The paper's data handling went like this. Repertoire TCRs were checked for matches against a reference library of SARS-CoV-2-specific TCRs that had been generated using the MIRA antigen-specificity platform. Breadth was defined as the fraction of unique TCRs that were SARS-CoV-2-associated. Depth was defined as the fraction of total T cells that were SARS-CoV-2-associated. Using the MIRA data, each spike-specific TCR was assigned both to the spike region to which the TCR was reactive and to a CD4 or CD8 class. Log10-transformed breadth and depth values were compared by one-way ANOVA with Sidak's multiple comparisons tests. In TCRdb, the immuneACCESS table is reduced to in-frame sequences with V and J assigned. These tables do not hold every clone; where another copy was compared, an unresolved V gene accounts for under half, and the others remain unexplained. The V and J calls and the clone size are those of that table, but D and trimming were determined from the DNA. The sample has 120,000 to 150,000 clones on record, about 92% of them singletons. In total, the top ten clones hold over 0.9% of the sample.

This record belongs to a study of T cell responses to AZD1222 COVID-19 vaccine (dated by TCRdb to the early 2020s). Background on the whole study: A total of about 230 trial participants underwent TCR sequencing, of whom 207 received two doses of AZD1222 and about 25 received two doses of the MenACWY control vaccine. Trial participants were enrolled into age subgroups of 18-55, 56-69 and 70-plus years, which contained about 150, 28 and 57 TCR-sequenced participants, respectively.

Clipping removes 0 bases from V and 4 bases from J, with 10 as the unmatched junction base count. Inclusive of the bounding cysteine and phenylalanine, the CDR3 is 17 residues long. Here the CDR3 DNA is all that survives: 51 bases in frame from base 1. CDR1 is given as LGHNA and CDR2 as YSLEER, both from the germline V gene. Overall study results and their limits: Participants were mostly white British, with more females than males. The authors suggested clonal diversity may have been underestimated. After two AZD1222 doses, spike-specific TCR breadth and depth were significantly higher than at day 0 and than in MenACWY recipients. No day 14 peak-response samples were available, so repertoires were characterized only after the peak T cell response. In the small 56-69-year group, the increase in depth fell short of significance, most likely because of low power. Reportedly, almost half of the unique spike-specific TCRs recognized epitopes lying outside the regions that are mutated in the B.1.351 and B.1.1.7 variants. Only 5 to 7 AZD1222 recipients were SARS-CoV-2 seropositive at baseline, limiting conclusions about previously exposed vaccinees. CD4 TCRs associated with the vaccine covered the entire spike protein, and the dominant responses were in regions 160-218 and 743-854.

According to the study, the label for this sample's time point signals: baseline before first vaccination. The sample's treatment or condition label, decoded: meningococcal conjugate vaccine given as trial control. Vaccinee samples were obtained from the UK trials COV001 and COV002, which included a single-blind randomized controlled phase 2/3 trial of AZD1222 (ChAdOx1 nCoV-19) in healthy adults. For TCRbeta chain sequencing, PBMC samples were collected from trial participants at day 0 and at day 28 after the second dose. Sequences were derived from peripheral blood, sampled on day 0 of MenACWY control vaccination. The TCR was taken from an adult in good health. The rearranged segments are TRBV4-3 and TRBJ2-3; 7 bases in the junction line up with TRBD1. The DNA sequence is TGCGCCAGCAGCCAAGATCAGGGCAGGGGGAAGTCAGATACGCAGTATTTT. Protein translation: CASSQDQGRGKSDTQYF.